This T cell receptor (beta chain) was documented in a study of blood T cell repertoires in COVID-19. CDR1 is SGHVS and CDR2 is FQNEAQ in the germline V gene. This CDR3 has 14 residues. V lost 1 base and J lost 5, with 9 bases in between. In the study's own analysis: Scientists estimated how many nucleated cells there were by amplifying reference gene primers. Assay used: immunoSEQ multiplex PCR; TCRdb lists only in-frame clones, some missing. From that table come the V and J calls and clone size; the DNA was used to work out D and trimming. The sample holds about 120,000 clones, around 87% seen once. The chain has TRBV7-8 and TRBJ1-5, with TRBD1 as a possible D gene (5 bases). Sample: peripheral blood. The clonotype was recovered from a woman in her forties or fifties with acute or convalescent COVID-19. The CDR3 spells CASSLGLQDQPQHF. CDR3 DNA: TGTGCCAGCAGCTTAGGTTTACAGGATCAGCCCCAGCATTTT.